The 13 T cell receptor beta chains below were found in one sample sequenced in a study of T cell responses to AZD1222 COVID-19 vaccine. Assay: immunoSEQ multiplex PCR; the TCRdb copy retains only in-frame clones and omits some. The sample consists of fewer than 120,000 clones, around nine tenths of them appearing once. The sequencing used peripheral blood, collected 28 days after the second AZD1222 dose. These receptors were obtained from an adult who received the AZD1222 COVID-19 vaccine.

The chain recombines TRBV28 with TRBJ1-3; TRBD1 is a possible D gene (6 bases). V lost 5 bases to trimming and J lost 4 bases, with 12 bases between them. Germline assignment: CDR1 MDHEN and CDR2 SYDVKM. The CDR3 has 14 residues. The CDR3 here is CASSPPGHGNTIYF. The CDR3 DNA reads TGTGCCAGCAGTCCCCCGGGACACGGAAACACCATATATTTT.

This clone was observed a few times. The chain joins TRBV11-3 to TRBJ1-2; D uncertain. The CDR3 contains 17 residues. The germline V gene encodes CDR1 SGHNT and CDR2 YENEEA. V dropped 0 bases and J dropped 7 bases, with 21 bases sitting between them. CDR3 protein: CASSLDYWNLETGGYTF. The CDR3 nucleotides are TGTGCCAGCAGCTTAGATTATTGGAACCTAGAAACGGGTGGCTACACCTTC.

The J gene is TRBJ2-1, the V gene TRBV27; the match to TRBD2 covers 9 bases. This CDR3 comprises 17 residues. Losses at the gene ends were 2 bases for V and 8 bases for J; bases not matched to a gene: 13. The germline V gene encodes CDR1 MNHEY and CDR2 SMNVEV (reference sequence). This CDR3 is CASSLRLAGVFGYEQFF. The DNA of the CDR3 is TGTGCCAGCAGTTTACGGTTAGCGGGAGTCTTTGGATATGAGCAGTTCTTC.

This chain connects TRBV30 to TRBJ2-1, with D maybe TRBD1 (5 bases). V was pared by 4 bases and J by 8 bases, with 15 bases between. The CDR3 loop spans 13 amino acids. Germline CDR1 reads GTSNPN; CDR2 reads SVGIG (reference sequence). The CDR3 DNA reads as TGTGCCTGGACCAACGGCAGGGAAGATGAGCAGTTCTTC. The encoded protein is CAWTNGREDEQFF.

The chain combines TRBV6-1 with TRBJ1-1; TRBD1 is a possible D gene (6 bases). V was shortened by 3 bases and J by 2 bases, with 10 bases between the two germline ends. The CDR3 consists of 14 residues. The germline V gene has CDR1 MNHNS and CDR2 SASEGT. The CDR3 sequence: CASSEAGANTEAFF. The CDR3 coding sequence is TGTGCCAGCAGTGAGGCAGGGGCAAACACTGAAGCTTTCTTT.

This clone appeared a single time. This chain connects TRBV7-2 to TRBJ1-1; D is possibly TRBD1 (5 bases). The germline V and J ends were trimmed by 7 bases and 0 bases, with 12 bases remaining between them. From germline, CDR1 is SGHTA and CDR2 FQGNSA. The CDR3 consists of 14 residues. The DNA of the CDR3 is TGTGCCAGCACCCCAGGGTTTCTGAACACTGAAGCTTTCTTT. Protein: CASTPGFLNTEAFF.

The rearrangement uses TRBV28 and TRBJ1-2; D gene unclear. This CDR3 contains 15 residues. The V gene lost 3 bases and the J gene lost 7 bases, with 18 bases spanning the gap. Germline values: CDR1 MDHEN, CDR2 SYDVKM. CDR3 loop: CASSLKAAGSGGYTF. CDR3 nucleotides: TGTGCCAGCAGTTTGAAGGCCGCGGGATCGGGTGGCTACACCTTC.

DNA of the CDR3: TGCGCCAGCAGCCCAGGCCCGGGAGACGGGACCCAGTACTTC. Protein sequence: CASSPGPGDGTQYF. The J gene is TRBJ2-5, the V gene TRBV4-1; maybe TRBD2 (6 bases). This CDR3 has 14 amino acids. CDR1 and CDR2 (germline): MGHRA, YSYEKL. Trimming cost V 4 bases and J 7 bases, with 16 bases left between them.

V and J are TRBV28 and TRBJ1-4; tentative D call: TRBD1 (5 bases). Per the germline V gene, CDR1 is MDHEN and CDR2 is SYDVKM. V shed 6 bases and J shed 7 bases, with 12 bases lying between them. This CDR3 comprises 13 residues. CDR3 loop: CASSPRRGEKLFF. The DNA of the CDR3 is TGTGCCAGCAGCCCCAGGAGGGGTGAAAAACTGTTTTTT.

V and J are TRBV3-1 (or the pseudogene TRBV3-2) and TRBJ2-1, with D possibly matching TRBD2 (6 bases). Germline CDR1 and CDR2: LGHDT and YNNKEL (reference sequence). The CDR3 consists of 14 residues. Deletions cut 2 bases from V and 4 bases from J, with 9 bases between. In DNA form, the CDR3 reads TGTGCCAGCAGCCAAAACGGGGGTTACAATGAGCAGTTCTTC. As protein: CASSQNGGYNEQFF.

V gene TRBV27 combines with J gene TRBJ2-7, with 11 bases fitting TRBD1. The CDR3 is 15 amino acids. Losses at the gene ends were 6 bases for V and 1 base for J; bases not matched to a gene: 5. Looked up from germline, CDR1 is MNHEY and CDR2 is SMNVEV (reference sequence). Here the CDR3 DNA reads TGTGCCAGCAGACCCGGACAGGGGGCTTCCTACGAGCAGTACTTC. Its protein product is CASRPGQGASYEQYF.

The J gene is TRBJ2-1, the V gene TRBV18; the D is unclear. Germline CDR1 KGHSH, CDR2 LQKENI. The germline V and J ends were trimmed by 2 bases and 8 bases, with 7 bases remaining between them. This CDR3 is built from 12 residues. In DNA, the CDR3 is TGTGCCAGCTCACCAGGGTACGATGAGCAGTTCTTC. Translation gives CASSPGYDEQFF.

This chain joins TRBV7-3 and TRBJ2-5, with a weak D call TRBD1 (5 bases). Germline CDR1 reads SGHTA; CDR2 reads FQGTGA. V lost 5 bases and J lost 1, with 11 bases in between. This CDR3 spans 14 amino acids. The CDR3 coding sequence is TGTGCCAGCAGCACCACACAGGCCCAAGAGACCCAGTACTTC. Protein: CASSTTQAQETQYF.